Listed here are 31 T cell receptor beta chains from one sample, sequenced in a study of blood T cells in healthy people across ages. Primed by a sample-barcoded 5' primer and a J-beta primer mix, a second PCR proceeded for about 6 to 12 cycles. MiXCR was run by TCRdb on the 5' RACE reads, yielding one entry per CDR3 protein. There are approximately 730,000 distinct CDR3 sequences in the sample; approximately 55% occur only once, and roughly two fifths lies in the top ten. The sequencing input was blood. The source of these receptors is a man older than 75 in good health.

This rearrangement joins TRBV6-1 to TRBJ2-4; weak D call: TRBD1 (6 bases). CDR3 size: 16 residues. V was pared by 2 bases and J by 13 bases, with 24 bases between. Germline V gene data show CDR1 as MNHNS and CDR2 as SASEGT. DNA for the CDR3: TGTGCCAGCAGTGAAAAGTTTGGGACACGGGAAGGTGAGCAGTACTTC. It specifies CASSEKFGTREGEQYF.

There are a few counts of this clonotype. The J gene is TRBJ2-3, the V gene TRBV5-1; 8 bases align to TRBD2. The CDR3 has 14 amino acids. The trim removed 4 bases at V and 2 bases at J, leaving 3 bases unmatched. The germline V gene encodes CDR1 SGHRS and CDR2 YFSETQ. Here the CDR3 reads CASSRGGNTDTQYF. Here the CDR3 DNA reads TGCGCCAGCAGCCGCGGGGGGAACACAGATACGCAGTATTTT.

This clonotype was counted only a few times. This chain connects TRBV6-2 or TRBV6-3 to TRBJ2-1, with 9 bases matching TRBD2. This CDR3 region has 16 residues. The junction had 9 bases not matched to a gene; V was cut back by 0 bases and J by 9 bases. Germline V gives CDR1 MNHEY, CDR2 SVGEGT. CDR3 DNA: TGTGCCAGCAGTTACTCGAAGCGGACTAGCGTGTTTGAGCAGTTCTTC. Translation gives CASSYSKRTSVFEQFF.

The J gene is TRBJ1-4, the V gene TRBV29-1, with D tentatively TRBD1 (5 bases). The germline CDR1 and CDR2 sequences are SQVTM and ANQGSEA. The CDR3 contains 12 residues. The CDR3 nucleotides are TGCAGTGCTCTGGGGGATAATGAAAAACTGTTTTTT. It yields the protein CSALGDNEKLFF.

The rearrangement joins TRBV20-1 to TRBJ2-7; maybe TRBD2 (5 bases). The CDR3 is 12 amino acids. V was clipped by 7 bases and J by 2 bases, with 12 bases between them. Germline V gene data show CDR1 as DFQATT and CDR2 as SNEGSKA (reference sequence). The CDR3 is CSESQRTYEQYF. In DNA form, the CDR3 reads TGCAGTGAGTCCCAGCGGACCTACGAGCAGTACTTC.

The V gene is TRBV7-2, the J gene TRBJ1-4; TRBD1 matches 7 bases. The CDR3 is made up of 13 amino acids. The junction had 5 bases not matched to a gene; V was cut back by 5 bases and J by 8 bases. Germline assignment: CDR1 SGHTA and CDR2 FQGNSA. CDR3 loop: CASSRQGNEKLFF. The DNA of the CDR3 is TGTGCCAGCAGCCGACAGGGTAACGAAAAACTGTTTTTT. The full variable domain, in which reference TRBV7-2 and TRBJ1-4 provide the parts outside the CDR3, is GAGVSQSPSNKVTEKGKDVELRCDPISGHTALYWYRQSLGQGLEFLIYFQGNSAPDKSGLPSDRFSAERTGGSVSTLTIQRTQQEDSAVYLCASSRQGNEKLFFGSGTQLSVL.

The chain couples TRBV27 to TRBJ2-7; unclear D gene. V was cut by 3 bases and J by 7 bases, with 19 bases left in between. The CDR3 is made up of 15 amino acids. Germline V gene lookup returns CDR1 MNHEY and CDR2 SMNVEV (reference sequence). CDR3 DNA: TGTGCCAGCAGTTTTGGGTGGACGGCCAGTCGGGAGCAGTACTTC. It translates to CASSFGWTASREQYF.

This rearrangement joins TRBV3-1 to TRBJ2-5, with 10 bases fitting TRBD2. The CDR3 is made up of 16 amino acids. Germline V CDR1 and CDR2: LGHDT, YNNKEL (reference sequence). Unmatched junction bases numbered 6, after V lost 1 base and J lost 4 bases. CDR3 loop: CASSQVGSSGRETQYF. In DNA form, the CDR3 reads TGTGCCAGCAGCCAAGTGGGATCTAGCGGGAGAGAGACCCAGTACTTC.

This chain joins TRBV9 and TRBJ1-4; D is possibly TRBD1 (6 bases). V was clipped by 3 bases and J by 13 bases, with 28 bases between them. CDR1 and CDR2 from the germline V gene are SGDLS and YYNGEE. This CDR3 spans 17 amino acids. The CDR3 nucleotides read TGTGCCAGCAGCGCAGACCCCGGATTTACAGGGCAGGGCACACTGTTTTTT. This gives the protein CASSADPGFTGQGTLFF. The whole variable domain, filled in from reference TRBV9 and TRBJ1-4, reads DSGVTQTPKHLITATGQRVTLRCSPRSGDLSVYWYQQSLDQGLQFLIQYYNGEERAKGNILERFSAQQFPDLHSELNLSSLELGDSALYFCASSADPGFTGQGTLFFGSGTQLSVL.

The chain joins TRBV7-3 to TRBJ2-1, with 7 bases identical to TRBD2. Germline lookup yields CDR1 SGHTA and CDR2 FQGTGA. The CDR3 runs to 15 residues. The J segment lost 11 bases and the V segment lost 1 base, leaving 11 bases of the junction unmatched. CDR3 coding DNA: TGTGCCAGCAGCTTAATGGTTGGAGCGGGGATGAAGCAGTTCTTC. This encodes CASSLMVGAGMKQFF. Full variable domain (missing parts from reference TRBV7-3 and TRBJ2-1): GAGVSQTPSNKVTEKGKYVELRCDPISGHTALYWYRQSLGQGPEFLIYFQGTGAADDSGLPNDRFFAVRPEGSVSTLKIQRTERGDSAVYLCASSLMVGAGMKQFFGPGTRLTVL.

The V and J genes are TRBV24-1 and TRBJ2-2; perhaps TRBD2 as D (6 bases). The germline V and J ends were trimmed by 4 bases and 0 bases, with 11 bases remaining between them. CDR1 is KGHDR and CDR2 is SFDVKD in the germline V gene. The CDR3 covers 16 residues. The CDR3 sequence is CATSDPGLTNTGELFF. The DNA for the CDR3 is TGTGCCACCAGTGACCCGGGACTTACGAACACCGGGGAGCTGTTTTTT.

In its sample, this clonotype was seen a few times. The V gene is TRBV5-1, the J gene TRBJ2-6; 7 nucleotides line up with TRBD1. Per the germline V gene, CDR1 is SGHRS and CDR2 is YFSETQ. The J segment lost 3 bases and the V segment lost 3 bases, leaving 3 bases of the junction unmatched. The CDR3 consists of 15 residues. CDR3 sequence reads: CASSSTGVGANVLTF. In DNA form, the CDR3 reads TGCGCCAGCAGCTCCACAGGGGTTGGGGCCAACGTCCTGACTTTC.

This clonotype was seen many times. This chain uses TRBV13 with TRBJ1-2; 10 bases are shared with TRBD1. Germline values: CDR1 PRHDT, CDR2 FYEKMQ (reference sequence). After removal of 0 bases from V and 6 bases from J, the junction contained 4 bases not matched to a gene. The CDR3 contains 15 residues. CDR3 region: CASSLGTGGNDGYTF. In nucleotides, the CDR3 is TGTGCCAGCAGCTTAGGGACAGGGGGCAACGATGGCTACACCTTC.

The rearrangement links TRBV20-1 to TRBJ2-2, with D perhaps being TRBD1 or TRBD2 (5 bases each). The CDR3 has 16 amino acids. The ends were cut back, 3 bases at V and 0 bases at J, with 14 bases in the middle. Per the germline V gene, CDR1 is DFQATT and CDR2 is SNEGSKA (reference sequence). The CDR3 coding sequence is TGCAGTGCTAGGGGGGTCGAGCCTACGAACACCGGGGAGCTGTTTTTT. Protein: CSARGVEPTNTGELFF.

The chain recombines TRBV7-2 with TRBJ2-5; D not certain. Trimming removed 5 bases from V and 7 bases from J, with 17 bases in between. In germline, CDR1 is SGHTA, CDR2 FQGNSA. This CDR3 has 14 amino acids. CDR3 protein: CASSPGPSVRTQYF. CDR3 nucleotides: TGTGCCAGCAGCCCCGGGCCCAGTGTTAGGACCCAGTACTTC.

CDR3 sequence reads: CASSSVAGSPYEQYF. Here the CDR3 DNA reads TGTGCCAGCAGCTCCGTAGCGGGATCCCCCTACGAGCAGTACTTC. The chain is built from TRBV5-5 and TRBJ2-7, with 8 bases identical to TRBD2. V gave up 3 bases and J gave up 2 bases; unmatched junction bases: 7. This CDR3 comprises 15 residues. The V gene's germline CDR1 is SGHKS and CDR2 YYEKEE (reference sequence).

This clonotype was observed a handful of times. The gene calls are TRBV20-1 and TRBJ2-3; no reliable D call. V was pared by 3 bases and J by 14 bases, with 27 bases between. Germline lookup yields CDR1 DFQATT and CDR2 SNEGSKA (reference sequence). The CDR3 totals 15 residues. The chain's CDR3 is CSAREPVTPVGYAYF. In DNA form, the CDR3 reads TGCAGTGCTAGGGAGCCGGTTACTCCTGTCGGATACGCGTATTTT.

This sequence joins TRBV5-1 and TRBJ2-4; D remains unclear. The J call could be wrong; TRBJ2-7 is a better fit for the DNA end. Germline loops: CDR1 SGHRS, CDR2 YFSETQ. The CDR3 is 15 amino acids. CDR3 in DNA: TGCGCCAGCAGCTTGGGCCGGTCTGGAACCTACGAGCAGTACTTC. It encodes CASSLGRSGTYEQYF.

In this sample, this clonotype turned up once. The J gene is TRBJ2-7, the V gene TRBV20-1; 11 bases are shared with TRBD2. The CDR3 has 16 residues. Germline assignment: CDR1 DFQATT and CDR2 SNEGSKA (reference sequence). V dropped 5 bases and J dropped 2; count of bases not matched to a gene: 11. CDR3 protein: CSAGAHLSGRAYEQYF. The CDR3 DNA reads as TGCAGTGCTGGGGCCCATCTTAGCGGGAGGGCCTACGAGCAGTACTTC.

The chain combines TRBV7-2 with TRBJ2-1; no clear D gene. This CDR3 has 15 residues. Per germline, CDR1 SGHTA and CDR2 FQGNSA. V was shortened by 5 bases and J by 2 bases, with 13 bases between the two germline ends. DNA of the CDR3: TGTGCCAGCAGCCCCCGCAGCCGGACCTACAATGAGCAGTTCTTC. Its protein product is CASSPRSRTYNEQFF. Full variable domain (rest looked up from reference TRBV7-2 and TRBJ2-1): GAGVSQSPSNKVTEKGKDVELRCDPISGHTALYWYRQSLGQGLEFLIYFQGNSAPDKSGLPSDRFSAERTGGSVSTLTIQRTQQEDSAVYLCASSPRSRTYNEQFFGPGTRLTVL.

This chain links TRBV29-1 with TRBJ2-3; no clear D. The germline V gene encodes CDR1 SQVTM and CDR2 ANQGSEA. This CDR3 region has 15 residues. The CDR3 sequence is CGALPRARSTDTQYF. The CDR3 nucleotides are TGCGGCGCCCTCCCTAGGGCGCGGAGCACAGATACGCAGTATTTT.

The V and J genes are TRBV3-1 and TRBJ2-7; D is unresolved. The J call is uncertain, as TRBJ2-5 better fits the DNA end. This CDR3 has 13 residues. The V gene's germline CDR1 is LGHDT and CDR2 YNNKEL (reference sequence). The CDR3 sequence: CASSPPMRETQYF. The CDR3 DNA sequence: TGTGCCAGCAGCCCCCCTATGAGGGAGACCCAGTACTTC.

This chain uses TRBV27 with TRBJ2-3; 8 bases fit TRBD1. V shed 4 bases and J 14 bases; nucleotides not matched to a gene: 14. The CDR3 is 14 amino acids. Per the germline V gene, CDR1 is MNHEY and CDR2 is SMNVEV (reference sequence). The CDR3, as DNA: TGTGCCAGCAGTTCCCGGGACAGGACTGGTTACGCGTATTTT. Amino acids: CASSSRDRTGYAYF.

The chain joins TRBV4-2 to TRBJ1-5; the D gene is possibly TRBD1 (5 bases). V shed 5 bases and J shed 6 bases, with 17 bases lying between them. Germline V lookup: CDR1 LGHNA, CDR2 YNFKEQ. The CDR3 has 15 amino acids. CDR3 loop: CASSEAGGNGQPQHF. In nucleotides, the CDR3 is TGTGCCAGCAGCGAGGCGGGGGGTAACGGTCAGCCCCAGCATTTT.

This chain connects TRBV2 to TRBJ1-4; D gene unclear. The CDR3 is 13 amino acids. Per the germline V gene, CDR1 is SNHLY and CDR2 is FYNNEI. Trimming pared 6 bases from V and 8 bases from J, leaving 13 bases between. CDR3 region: CASRREKMEKLFF. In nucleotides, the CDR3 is TGTGCCAGCAGGCGTGAAAAGATGGAAAAACTGTTTTTT.

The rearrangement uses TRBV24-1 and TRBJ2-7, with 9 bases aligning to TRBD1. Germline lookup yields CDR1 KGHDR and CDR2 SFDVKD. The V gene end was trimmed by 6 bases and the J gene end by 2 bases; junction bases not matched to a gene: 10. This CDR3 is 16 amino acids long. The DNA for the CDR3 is TGTGCCACCAGTAGTGCTCCCGGGACAGGGCCCTACGAGCAGTACTTC. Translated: CATSSAPGTGPYEQYF.

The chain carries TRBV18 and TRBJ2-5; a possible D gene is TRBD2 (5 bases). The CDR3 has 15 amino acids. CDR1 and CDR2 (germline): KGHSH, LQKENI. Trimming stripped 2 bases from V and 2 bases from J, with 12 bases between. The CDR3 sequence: CASSPIPGKQETQYF. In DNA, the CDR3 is TGTGCCAGCTCACCAATCCCGGGAAAACAAGAGACCCAGTACTTC.

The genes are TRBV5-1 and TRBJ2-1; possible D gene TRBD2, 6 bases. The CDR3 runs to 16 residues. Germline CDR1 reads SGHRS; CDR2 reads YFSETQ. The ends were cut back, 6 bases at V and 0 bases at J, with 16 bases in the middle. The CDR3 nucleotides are TGCGCCAGCACCTCTATGGGGGGTTTCTCCTACAATGAGCAGTTCTTC. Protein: CASTSMGGFSYNEQFF. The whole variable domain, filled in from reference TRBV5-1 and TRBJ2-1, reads KAGVTQTPRYLIKTRGQQVTLSCSPISGHRSVSWYQQTPGQGLQFLFEYFSETQRNKGNFPGRFSGRQFSNSRSEMNVSTLELGDSALYLCASTSMGGFSYNEQFFGPGTRLTVL.

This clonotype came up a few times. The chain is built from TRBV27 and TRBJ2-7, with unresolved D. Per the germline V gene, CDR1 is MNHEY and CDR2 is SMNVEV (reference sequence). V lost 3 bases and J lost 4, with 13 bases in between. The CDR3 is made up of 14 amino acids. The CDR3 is CASSLSYLGYEQYF. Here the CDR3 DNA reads TGTGCCAGCAGTTTGTCATACTTGGGGTACGAGCAGTACTTC.

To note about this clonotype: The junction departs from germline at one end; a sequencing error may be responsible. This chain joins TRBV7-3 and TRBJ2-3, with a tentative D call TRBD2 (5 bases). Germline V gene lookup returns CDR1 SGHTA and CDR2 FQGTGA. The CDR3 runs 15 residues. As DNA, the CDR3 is TGTGCCTGCAGCTTTCTCGGCGGGAGCACAGATACGCAGTATTTT. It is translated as CACSFLGGSTDTQYF.

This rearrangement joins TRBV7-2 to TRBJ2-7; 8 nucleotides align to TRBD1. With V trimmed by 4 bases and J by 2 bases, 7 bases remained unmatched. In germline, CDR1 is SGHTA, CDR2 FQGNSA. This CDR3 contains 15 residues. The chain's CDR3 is CASSSGQGFTYEQYF. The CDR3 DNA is TGTGCCAGCAGCTCCGGACAGGGATTCACCTACGAGCAGTACTTC.